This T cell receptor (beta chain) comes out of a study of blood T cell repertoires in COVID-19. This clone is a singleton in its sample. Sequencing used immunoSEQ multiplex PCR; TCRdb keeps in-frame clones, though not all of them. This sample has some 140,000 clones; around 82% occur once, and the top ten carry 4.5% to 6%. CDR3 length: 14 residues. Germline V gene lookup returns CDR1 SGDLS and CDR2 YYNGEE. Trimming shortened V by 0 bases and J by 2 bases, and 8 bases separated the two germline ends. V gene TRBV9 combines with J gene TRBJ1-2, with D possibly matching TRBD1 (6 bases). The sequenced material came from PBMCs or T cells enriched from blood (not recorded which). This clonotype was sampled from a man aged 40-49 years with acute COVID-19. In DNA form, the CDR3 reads TGTGCCAGCAGCGTAGGGACAGTGAACTATGGCTACACCTTC. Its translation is CASSVGTVNYGYTF.